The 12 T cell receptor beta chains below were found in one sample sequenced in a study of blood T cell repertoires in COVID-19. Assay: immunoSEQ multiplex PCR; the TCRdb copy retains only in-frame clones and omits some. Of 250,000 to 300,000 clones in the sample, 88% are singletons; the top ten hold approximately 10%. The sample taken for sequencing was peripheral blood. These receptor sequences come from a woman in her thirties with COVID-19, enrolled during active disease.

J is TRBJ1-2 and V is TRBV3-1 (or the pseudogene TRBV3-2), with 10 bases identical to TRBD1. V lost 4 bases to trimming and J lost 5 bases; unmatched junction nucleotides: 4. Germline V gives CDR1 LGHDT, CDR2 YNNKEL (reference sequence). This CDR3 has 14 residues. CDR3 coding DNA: TGTGCCAGCAGCCCGTGGACAGGGGGATATGGCTACACCTTC. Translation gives CASSPWTGGYGYTF.

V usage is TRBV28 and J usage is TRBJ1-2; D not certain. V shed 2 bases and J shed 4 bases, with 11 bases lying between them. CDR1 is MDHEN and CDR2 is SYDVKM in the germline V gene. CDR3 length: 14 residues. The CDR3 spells CASSLVGVSYGYTF. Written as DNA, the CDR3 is TGTGCCAGCAGTTTAGTCGGGGTAAGCTATGGCTACACCTTC.

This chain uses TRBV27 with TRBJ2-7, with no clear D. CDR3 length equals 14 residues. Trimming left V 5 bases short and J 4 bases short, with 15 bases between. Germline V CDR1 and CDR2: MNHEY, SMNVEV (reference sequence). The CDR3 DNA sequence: TGTGCCAGCAGTCCGACTGGATCGTCATACGAGCAGTACTTC. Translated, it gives CASSPTGSSYEQYF.

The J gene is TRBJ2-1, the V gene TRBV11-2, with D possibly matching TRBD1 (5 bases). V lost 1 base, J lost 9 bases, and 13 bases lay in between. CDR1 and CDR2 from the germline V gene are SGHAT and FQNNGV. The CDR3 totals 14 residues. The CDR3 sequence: CASSLGRVGGEQFF. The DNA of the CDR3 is TGTGCCAGCAGCTTAGGCAGGGTCGGTGGTGAGCAGTTCTTC.

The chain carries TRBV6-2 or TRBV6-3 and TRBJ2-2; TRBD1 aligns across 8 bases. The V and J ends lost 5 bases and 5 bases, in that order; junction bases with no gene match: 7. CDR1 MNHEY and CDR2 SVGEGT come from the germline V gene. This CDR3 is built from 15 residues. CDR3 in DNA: TGTGCCAGCAGTGTGCTGTACAGGGGGACCGGGGAGCTGTTTTTT. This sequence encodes CASSVLYRGTGELFF.

In nucleotides, the CDR3 is TGCAGCGTTGTCGGGATAGAGGGAAACAATGAGCAGTTCTTC. Encoded protein: CSVVGIEGNNEQFF. The rearrangement joins TRBV29-1 to TRBJ2-1; D is possibly TRBD2 (5 bases). V lost 4 bases and J lost 5, with 15 bases in between. CDR3 size: 14 residues. CDR1 SQVTM and CDR2 ANQGSEA come from the germline V gene.

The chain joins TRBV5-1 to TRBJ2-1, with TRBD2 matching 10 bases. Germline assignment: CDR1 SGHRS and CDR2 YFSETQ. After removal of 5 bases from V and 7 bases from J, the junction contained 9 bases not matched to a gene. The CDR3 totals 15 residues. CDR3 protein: CASRTSGKSGNEQFF. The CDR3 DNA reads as TGCGCCAGCAGAACTAGCGGGAAGAGTGGAAATGAGCAGTTCTTC.

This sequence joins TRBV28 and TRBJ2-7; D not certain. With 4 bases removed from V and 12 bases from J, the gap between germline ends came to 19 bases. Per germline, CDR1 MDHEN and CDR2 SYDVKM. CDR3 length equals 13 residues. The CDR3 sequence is CASSSQPIRRGYF. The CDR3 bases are TGTGCCAGCAGTTCGCAACCTATACGTCGAGGGTACTTC.

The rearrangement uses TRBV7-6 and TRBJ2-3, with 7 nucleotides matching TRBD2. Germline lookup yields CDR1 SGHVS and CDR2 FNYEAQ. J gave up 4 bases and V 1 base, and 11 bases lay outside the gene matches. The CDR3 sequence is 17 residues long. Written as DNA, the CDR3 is TGTGCCAGCAGCTTAGTGTTCGGTAGCCGGGGGGCAGATACGCAGTATTTT. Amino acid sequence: CASSLVFGSRGADTQYF.

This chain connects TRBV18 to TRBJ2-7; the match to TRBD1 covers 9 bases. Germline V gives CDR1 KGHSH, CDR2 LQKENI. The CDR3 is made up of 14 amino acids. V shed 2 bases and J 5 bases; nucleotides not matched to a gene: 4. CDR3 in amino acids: CASSPGTGMNEQYF. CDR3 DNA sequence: TGTGCCAGCTCACCAGGGACAGGGATGAACGAGCAGTACTTC.

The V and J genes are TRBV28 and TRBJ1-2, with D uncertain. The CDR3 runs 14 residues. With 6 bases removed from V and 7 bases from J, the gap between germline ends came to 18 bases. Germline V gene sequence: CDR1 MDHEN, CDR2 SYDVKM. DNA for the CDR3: TGTGCCAGCAGACCACCGTGGGTAGGAGGTGGCTACACCTTC. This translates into CASRPPWVGGGYTF.

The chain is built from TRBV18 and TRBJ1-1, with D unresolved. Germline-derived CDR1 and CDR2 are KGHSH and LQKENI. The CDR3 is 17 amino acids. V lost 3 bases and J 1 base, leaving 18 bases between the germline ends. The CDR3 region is CASSPLRIPTSNTEAFF. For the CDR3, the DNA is TGTGCCAGCTCACCTCTACGTATCCCCACCTCGAACACTGAAGCTTTCTTT.